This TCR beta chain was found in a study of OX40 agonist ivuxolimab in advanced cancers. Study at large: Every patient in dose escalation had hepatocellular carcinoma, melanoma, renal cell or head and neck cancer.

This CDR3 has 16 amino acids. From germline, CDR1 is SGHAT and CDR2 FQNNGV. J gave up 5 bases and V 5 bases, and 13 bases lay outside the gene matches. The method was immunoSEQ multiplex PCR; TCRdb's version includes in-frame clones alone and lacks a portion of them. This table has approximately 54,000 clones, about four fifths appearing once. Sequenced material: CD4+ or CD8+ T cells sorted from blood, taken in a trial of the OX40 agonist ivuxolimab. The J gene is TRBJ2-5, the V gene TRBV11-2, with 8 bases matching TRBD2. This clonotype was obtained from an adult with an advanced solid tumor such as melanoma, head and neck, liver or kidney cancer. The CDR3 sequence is CASSATSGRGQETQYF. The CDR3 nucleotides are TGTGCCAGCAGCGCAACTAGCGGTCGCGGTCAGGAGACCCAGTACTTC.